This entry lists 28 T cell receptor beta chains sequenced from one sample in a study of shared clonotypes between healthy human individuals. Only in-frame clones appear in the TCRdb table, and some are missing; sequencing was by immunoSEQ multiplex PCR. Counted here are about 1.4 million clones, roughly 96% occurring once; the ten biggest clones make up 1.2%. Sequencing was carried out using naive CD4+ T cells sorted from blood. Documented subset: CD45RA+ positively selected. These TCRs come from a man aged 25-45 years in good health.

This rearrangement joins TRBV29-1 to TRBJ2-7; 8 nucleotides align to TRBD1. The ends lost 6 bases at V and 5 bases at J; junction bases unmatched: 12. The germline gives CDR1 SQVTM, CDR2 ANQGSEA. The CDR3 has 14 residues. The CDR3 is CSVADRALTDEQYF. In nucleotides, the CDR3 is TGCAGCGTGGCGGACAGGGCCCTGACGGACGAGCAGTACTTC.

A note on this clone: The same CDR3 is also encoded by other DNA sequences in this sample. The V gene is TRBV28, the J gene TRBJ1-3; tentatively, D is TRBD1 (6 bases). The V gene's germline CDR1 is MDHEN and CDR2 SYDVKM. The V and J ends lost 3 bases and 5 bases respectively, with 8 bases between them. The CDR3 consists of 13 residues. In nucleotides, the CDR3 is TGTGCCAGCAGTTTCCAGGGGAGAAACACCATATATTTT. Amino acid sequence: CASSFQGRNTIYF. Full variable domain (rest looked up from reference TRBV28 and TRBJ1-3): DVKVTQSSRYLVKRTGEKVFLECVQDMDHENMFWYRQDPGLGLRLIYFSYDVKMKEKGDIPEGYSVSREKKERFSLILESASTNQTSMYLCASSFQGRNTIYFGEGSWLTVV.

The chain combines TRBV7-3 with TRBJ2-1, with 9 positions matching TRBD2. Germline V gives CDR1 SGHTA, CDR2 FQGTGA. The CDR3 length is 15 residues. Trimming cost V 6 bases and J 6 bases; bases outside gene matches: 9. The CDR3 is CASSRLAERVNEQFF. The CDR3 DNA is TGTGCCAGCAGTCGACTAGCGGAAAGAGTCAATGAGCAGTTCTTC.

This chain connects TRBV5-3 to TRBJ2-1; D unclear. TRBV5-3 is treated as an ORF (open reading frame) with a function not yet certain. V shed 0 bases and J shed 4 bases, with 5 bases lying between them. This CDR3 has 13 residues. The CDR3 region is CARSLGDYNEQFF. CDR3 DNA: TGTGCCAGAAGCTTGGGGGATTACAATGAGCAGTTCTTC.

The chain has TRBV7-9 and TRBJ2-2, with 9 bases aligning to TRBD1. V lost 4 bases, J lost 13 bases, and 1 base stayed unmatched. Germline V lookup: CDR1 SEHNR, CDR2 FQNEAQ (reference sequence). The CDR3 totals 11 residues. DNA of the CDR3: TGTGCCAGCAGCTCGGACAGGGGGCTGTTTTTT. Translation: CASSSDRGLFF.

The chain combines TRBV2 with TRBJ1-2; D remains unclear. Deletions cut 4 bases from V and 2 bases from J, with 8 bases between. Germline V gene lookup returns CDR1 SNHLY and CDR2 FYNNEI. The CDR3 has 13 amino acids. CDR3 region: CASSAILNYGYTF. The CDR3 DNA reads TGTGCCAGCAGTGCAATCTTGAACTATGGCTACACCTTC.

The rearrangement joins TRBV15 to TRBJ1-2; D is uncertain. Trimming removed 0 bases at V and 8 bases at J, with 16 bases between. This CDR3 is built from 15 residues. CDR1 is LNHNV and CDR2 is YYDKDF in the germline V gene (reference sequence). CDR3 in amino acids: CATSRDLPSGRGYTF. CDR3 DNA sequence: TGTGCCACCAGCAGAGATCTACCGTCAGGAAGGGGCTACACCTTC.

V usage is TRBV2 and J usage is TRBJ1-5, with TRBD1 matching over 7 bases. The junction had 3 bases not matched to a gene; V was cut back by 5 bases and J by 2 bases. CDR1 and CDR2 (germline): SNHLY, FYNNEI. This CDR3 contains 14 residues. The DNA for the CDR3 is TGTGCCAGCAGTCAGGGGGTTGGCAATCAGCCCCAGCATTTT. Amino acid sequence: CASSQGVGNQPQHF.

This rearrangement joins TRBV6-5 to TRBJ1-4; tentatively, D is TRBD1 (5 bases). Germline CDR1 and CDR2: MNHEY and SVGAGI. The CDR3 consists of 14 residues. With 7 bases removed from V and 5 bases from J, the gap between germline ends came to 14 bases. CDR3 residues: CASTRRAGNEKLFF. CDR3 bases: TGTGCCAGCACCCGGAGGGCAGGGAATGAAAAACTGTTTTTT.

The rearrangement uses TRBV5-8 and TRBJ2-2; D is unresolved. Trimming shortened V by 2 bases and J by 1 base, and 21 bases separated the two germline ends. The germline gives CDR1 SGHTS, CDR2 YDEGEE. The CDR3 runs to 19 residues. Written as DNA, the CDR3 is TGTGCCAGCAGCTTTCTTGGTGGCAGGCTCGGTTGGAACACCGGGGAGCTGTTTTTT. Its translation is CASSFLGGRLGWNTGELFF.

On this clone itself: The same CDR3 arises from other DNA sequences in this sample as well. V gene TRBV6-1 combines with J gene TRBJ2-1; D is unresolved. V lost 5 bases and J 7 bases, leaving 3 bases between the germline ends. Germline V lookup: CDR1 MNHNS, CDR2 SASEGT. The CDR3 extends over 10 amino acids. CDR3 nucleotide sequence: TGTGCCAGCAGTCGTAATGAGCAGTTCTTC. Its protein product is CASSRNEQFF.

This clone was recorded only once. This chain links TRBV27 with TRBJ2-1; TRBD1 matches at 8 bases. Germline V gives CDR1 MNHEY, CDR2 SMNVEV (reference sequence). CDR3 length: 16 amino acids. J gave up 0 bases and V 0 bases, and 1 base lay outside the gene matches. DNA of the CDR3: TGTGCCAGCAGTTTATCGACAGGGGCCTCCTACAATGAGCAGTTCTTC. Protein sequence: CASSLSTGASYNEQFF.

The chain carries TRBV9 and TRBJ1-1; unclear D gene. The CDR3 length is 16 residues. Trimming took off 0 bases at V and 4 bases at J, with 16 bases between the two ends. The V gene's germline CDR1 is SGDLS and CDR2 YYNGEE. The CDR3 is CASSVEDGSWGTEAFF. The CDR3 DNA reads TGTGCCAGCAGCGTAGAGGACGGAAGTTGGGGCACTGAAGCTTTCTTT.

This clone was observed once. The CDR3: CASSPKTGEGYTF. The CDR3 DNA follows: TGTGCCAGCTCACCGAAAACAGGGGAAGGCTACACCTTC. This chain links TRBV18 with TRBJ1-2, with 7 bases fitting TRBD1. The CDR3 loop spans 13 amino acids. Germline V gene sequence: CDR1 KGHSH, CDR2 LQKENI. Trimming cost V 3 bases and J 8 bases; bases outside gene matches: 6.

V gene TRBV11-2 combines with J gene TRBJ2-5; D remains ambiguous. The CDR3 has 13 amino acids. With 6 bases removed from V and 2 bases from J, the gap between germline ends came to 10 bases. Germline CDR1 reads SGHAT; CDR2 reads FQNNGV. The DNA for the CDR3 is TGTGCCAGCAGTCACAGCAAGCAAGAGACCCAGTACTTC. Amino acids: CASSHSKQETQYF.

This sequence joins TRBV5-4 and TRBJ2-2, with 7 bases identical to TRBD1. Per germline, CDR1 SGHNT and CDR2 YYREEE (reference sequence). This CDR3 has 15 amino acids. The V segment lost 4 bases and the J segment 1 base; nucleotides outside the gene matches: 4. CDR3 sequence reads: CASSRQGRNTGELFF. The CDR3 DNA sequence: TGTGCCAGCAGCCGACAGGGTCGGAACACCGGGGAGCTGTTTTTT.

This clone was counted a few times. The V gene is TRBV30, the J gene TRBJ2-7; no firm D call. V lost 0 bases and J lost 3, with 6 bases in between. The CDR3 consists of 12 residues. Germline CDR1 GTSNPN, CDR2 SVGIG (reference sequence). The DNA for the CDR3 is TGTGCCTGGAGTGTTTCGGTCTACGAGCAGTACTTC. This encodes CAWSVSVYEQYF.

V gene TRBV20-1 combines with J gene TRBJ2-3; D tentatively reads TRBD1 or TRBD2 (5 bases each). Between the trimmed V and J ends, which lost 7 bases and 4 bases, there was a span of 9 bases. This CDR3 has 11 amino acids. The germline CDR1 and CDR2 sequences are DFQATT and SNEGSKA (reference sequence). CDR3 sequence reads: CSGDVSDTQYF. The CDR3 coding sequence is TGCAGTGGGGACGTTTCAGATACGCAGTATTTT.

This clone was seen a handful of times. The sample holds other DNA sequences that translate to the same CDR3. The chain has TRBV28 and TRBJ2-3, with D unresolved. CDR3 length: 11 amino acids. Germline-derived CDR1 and CDR2 are MDHEN and SYDVKM. Trimming pared 4 bases from V and 2 bases from J, leaving 1 base between. CDR3 residues: CASSYTDTQYF. In DNA, the CDR3 is TGTGCCAGCAGTTACACAGATACGCAGTATTTT.

The V and J genes are TRBV9 and TRBJ2-1; 7 bases are shared with TRBD1. Trimming at V came to 4 bases and at J to 5 bases, leaving 9 bases not matched to a gene. Germline-derived CDR1 and CDR2 are SGDLS and YYNGEE. CDR3 length: 15 amino acids. Written as DNA, the CDR3 is TGTGCCAGCAGCACCGAAGGGGGCAGACACAATGAGCAGTTCTTC. As protein: CASSTEGGRHNEQFF.

The genes are TRBV4-2 and TRBJ2-1; D is possibly TRBD2 (5 bases). Trimming left V 2 bases short and J 7 bases short, with 9 bases between. The germline CDR1 and CDR2 sequences are LGHNA and YNFKEQ. The CDR3 loop spans 13 amino acids. The CDR3, as DNA: TGTGCCAGCAGCCAATTCGAGGGTAATGAGCAGTTCTTC. It translates to CASSQFEGNEQFF.

The chain links TRBV4-3 to TRBJ2-6, with 8 bases fitting TRBD1. The CDR3 runs to 17 residues. Germline V gene sequence: CDR1 LGHNA, CDR2 YSLEER. The V gene end was trimmed by 4 bases and the J gene end by 2 bases; junction bases not matched to a gene: 7. CDR3 DNA sequence: TGCGCCAGCAGCCCAGGGACAGGTGAGGCTGGGGCCAACGTCCTGACTTTC. It encodes CASSPGTGEAGANVLTF.

The J gene is TRBJ2-1, the V gene TRBV28; 7 bases fit TRBD1. The CDR3 length is 13 residues. Germline CDR1 is MDHEN and CDR2 is SYDVKM. J gave up 9 bases and V 6 bases, and 8 bases lay outside the gene matches. The CDR3, as DNA: TGTGCCAGCAGGCTCTATGACAGGGTTGAGCAGTTCTTC. The encoded protein is CASRLYDRVEQFF.

This rearrangement joins TRBV28 to TRBJ2-5; 9 bases agree with TRBD1. Germline assignment: CDR1 MDHEN and CDR2 SYDVKM. The CDR3 has 15 amino acids. With V trimmed by 6 bases and J by 11 bases, 16 bases remained unmatched. The CDR3 protein is CASRPTGTGLEEQYF. CDR3 in DNA: TGTGCCAGCAGACCTACCGGGACAGGGCTTGAGGAGCAGTACTTC. The entire variable domain, with the rest obtained from reference TRBV28 and TRBJ2-5, is as follows: DVKVTQSSRYLVKRTGEKVFLECVQDMDHENMFWYRQDPGLGLRLIYFSYDVKMKEKGDIPEGYSVSREKKERFSLILESASTNQTSMYLCASRPTGTGLEEQYFGPGTRLLVL.

The V gene is TRBV2, the J gene TRBJ2-7; D not resolved. CDR3 size: 18 residues. Germline V lookup: CDR1 SNHLY, CDR2 FYNNEI. With 4 bases removed from V and 1 base from J, the gap between germline ends came to 23 bases. The CDR3 reads CASSVNPFSLTRSYEQYF. CDR3 DNA sequence: TGTGCCAGCAGTGTTAACCCTTTCTCATTAACGCGGTCCTACGAGCAGTACTTC.

The rearrangement uses TRBV28 and TRBJ1-5, with D perhaps TRBD1 (5 bases). V lost 2 bases and J lost 0, with 17 bases in between. CDR1 is MDHEN and CDR2 is SYDVKM in the germline V gene. The CDR3 loop spans 18 amino acids. The CDR3 DNA is TGTGCCAGCAGTTTAGTCCCAGGGTCCCTATATAGCAATCAGCCCCAGCATTTT. It specifies CASSLVPGSLYSNQPQHF. The whole variable domain, filled in from reference TRBV28 and TRBJ1-5, reads DVKVTQSSRYLVKRTGEKVFLECVQDMDHENMFWYRQDPGLGLRLIYFSYDVKMKEKGDIPEGYSVSREKKERFSLILESASTNQTSMYLCASSLVPGSLYSNQPQHFGDGTRLSIL.

This chain connects TRBV5-6 to TRBJ2-3; D is perhaps TRBD2 (5 bases). Trimming pared 1 base from V and 0 bases from J, leaving 9 bases between. CDR1 is SGHDT, CDR2 YYEEEE, per germline. CDR3 length equals 15 residues. The CDR3 region has the DNA TGTGCCAGCAGCTTGTACGGCGGGAGCACAGATACGCAGTATTTT. Its protein product is CASSLYGGSTDTQYF. Looking up the rest from reference TRBV5-6 and TRBJ2-3 gives the full variable domain: DAGVTQSPTHLIKTRGQQVTLRCSPKSGHDTVSWYQQALGQGPQFIFQYYEEEERQRGNFPDRFSGHQFPNYSSELNVNALLLGDSALYLCASSLYGGSTDTQYFGPGTRLTVL.

CDR3 sequence (DNA): TGTGCCAGCAGTTTCCGACCCCATGGACCGCCCTCTGGGGCCAACGTCCTGACTTTC. It yields the protein CASSFRPHGPPSGANVLTF. The V gene is TRBV27, the J gene TRBJ2-6, with D uncertain. The germline V and J ends were trimmed by 3 bases and 0 bases, with 18 bases remaining between them. The CDR3 sequence is 19 residues long. Germline V gene lookup returns CDR1 MNHEY and CDR2 SMNVEV (reference sequence).